The rows below give T cell receptor beta chains drawn from one sample of a study of metastatic and nonmetastatic thyroid tumors. TCRdb reassembled clones from the PCR reads with MiXCR. The table includes about 39,000 clones, approximately 19% detected once. The sequencing input was tumor tissue. The origin of the receptors is a female donor with papillary thyroid cancer or a benign thyroid nodule (not recorded which). Some clones in this sample may be carry-over from other donors' samples. CDR3s include the opening cysteine and the closing phenylalanine or tryptophan. Each record gives: clone size, V gene, CDR3 length, D gene, J gene, CDR3 protein, CDR3 DNA. A D gene is named only where the DNA matches it firmly. Only some rows state a clone size, as once, few, many or a class for expanded clones.

abundance: -; v_gene: TRBV20-1; len: 13; d_gene: -; j_gene: TRBJ1-6; CDR3aa: CSASRTKDSPLHF; CDR3nt: TGCAGTGCTTCCCGGACTAAGGATTCACCCCTCCACTTT
abundance: few; v_gene: TRBV6-2/TRBV6-3; len: 15; d_gene: -; j_gene: TRBJ2-3; CDR3aa: CASTTAWGPTDTQYF; CDR3nt: TGTGCCAGCACCACAGCGTGGGGCCCCACAGATACGCAGTATTTT
abundance: many; v_gene: TRBV5-6; len: 15; d_gene: TRBD2; j_gene: TRBJ2-5; CDR3aa: CASSLGLAVEETQYF; CDR3nt: TGTGCCAGCAGCTTGGGCCTAGCGGTAGAAGAGACCCAGTACTTC
abundance: many; v_gene: TRBV5-1; len: 15; d_gene: TRBD1; j_gene: TRBJ2-2; CDR3aa: CASRDGQGATGELFF; CDR3nt: TGCGCCAGCAGGGATGGACAGGGGGCCACCGGGGAGCTGTTTTTT
abundance: many; v_gene: TRBV7-3; len: 15; d_gene: TRBD1; j_gene: TRBJ2-7; CDR3aa: CASSLNWTGPYEQYF; CDR3nt: TGTGCCAGCAGCTTAAATTGGACAGGGCCCTACGAGCAGTACTTC
abundance: few; v_gene: TRBV19; len: 14; d_gene: -; j_gene: TRBJ1-2; CDR3aa: CASGIDPGSAGYTF; CDR3nt: TGTGCCAGTGGTATAGATCCGGGAAGCGCTGGATACACCTTC
abundance: many; v_gene: TRBV2; len: 15; d_gene: -; j_gene: TRBJ1-5; CDR3aa: CASSGGAGVRQPQHF; CDR3nt: TGTGCCAGCAGTGGAGGGGCAGGGGTTCGTCAGCCCCAGCATTTT
abundance: many; v_gene: TRBV24-1; len: 13; d_gene: -; j_gene: TRBJ2-7; CDR3aa: CATSDSAVDEQYF; CDR3nt: TGTGCCACCAGTGATTCAGCTGTGGATGAGCAGTACTTC
abundance: many; v_gene: TRBV4-1; len: 17; d_gene: -; j_gene: TRBJ1-2; CDR3aa: CASSQAITRKGRGGYTF; CDR3nt: TGCGCCAGCAGCCAAGCCATCACCCGGAAAGGGAGGGGTGGCTACACCTTC
abundance: many; v_gene: TRBV5-1; len: 16; d_gene: TRBD2; j_gene: TRBJ2-5; CDR3aa: CASRSGLAGDQETQYF; CDR3nt: TGCGCCAGCAGGTCGGGACTAGCGGGGGACCAAGAGACCCAGTACTTC
abundance: once; v_gene: TRBV7-2; len: 15; d_gene: TRBD1; j_gene: TRBJ2-7; CDR3aa: CASSLWTGGGSEQYF; CDR3nt: TGTGCCAGCAGCCTATGGACAGGGGGAGGTAGCGAGCAGTACTTC
abundance: -; v_gene: TRBV20-1; len: 12; d_gene: -; j_gene: TRBJ2-1; CDR3aa: CSARDLRGEQFF; CDR3nt: TGCAGTGCTAGAGACCTTAGGGGGGAGCAGTTCTTC
abundance: many; v_gene: TRBV19; len: 16; d_gene: TRBD1; j_gene: TRBJ1-2; CDR3aa: CASIPLHGTGPYGYTF; CDR3nt: TGTGCCAGTATCCCACTCCATGGGACAGGGCCCTATGGCTACACCTTC
abundance: many; v_gene: TRBV5-1; len: 13; d_gene: -; j_gene: TRBJ1-5; CDR3aa: CASSWLGDQPQHF; CDR3nt: TGCGCCAGCAGCTGGCTGGGGGATCAGCCCCAGCATTTT
abundance: many; v_gene: TRBV28; len: 12; d_gene: -; j_gene: TRBJ1-1; CDR3aa: CASSLIRGKAFF; CDR3nt: TGTGCCAGCAGTTTAATTAGGGGGAAAGCTTTCTTT
abundance: many; v_gene: TRBV6-1; len: 13; d_gene: -; j_gene: TRBJ2-7; CDR3aa: CASNRGYYYEQYF; CDR3nt: TGTGCCAGCAATAGGGGGTACTACTACGAGCAGTACTTC
abundance: many; v_gene: TRBV12-3/TRBV12-4; len: 15; d_gene: TRBD2; j_gene: TRBJ2-3; CDR3aa: CASRPERGGRDTQYF; CDR3nt: TGTGCCAGCCGCCCGGAGCGGGGGGGCCGTGATACGCAGTATTTT
abundance: -; v_gene: TRBV13; len: 17; d_gene: TRBD1; j_gene: TRBJ1-1; CDR3aa: CASSLGTGGLKDTEAFF; CDR3nt: TGTGCCAGCAGCTTAGGGACAGGGGGCTTAAAGGACACTGAAGCTTTCTTT
abundance: few; v_gene: TRBV20-1; len: 13; d_gene: -; j_gene: TRBJ1-2; CDR3aa: CSARSWFNYGYTF; CDR3nt: TGCAGTGCTAGATCATGGTTTAACTATGGCTACACCTTC
abundance: many; v_gene: TRBV4-1; len: 15; d_gene: -; j_gene: TRBJ1-2; CDR3aa: CASSQDPLGVTGYTF; CDR3nt: TGCGCCAGCAGCCAAGATCCCCTCGGGGTAACGGGCTACACCTTC
abundance: -; v_gene: TRBV14; len: 15; d_gene: -; j_gene: TRBJ1-2; CDR3aa: CASSQNAGAGYGYTF; CDR3nt: TGTGCCAGCAGCCAAAACGCGGGGGCAGGCTACGGCTACACCTTC
abundance: many; v_gene: TRBV7-9; len: 16; d_gene: TRBD2; j_gene: TRBJ2-1; CDR3aa: CASRRLAGVKDNEQFF; CDR3nt: TGTGCCAGCAGACGCCTAGCGGGAGTTAAGGACAATGAGCAGTTCTTC
abundance: few; v_gene: TRBV27; len: 15; d_gene: -; j_gene: TRBJ2-1; CDR3aa: CASKNCEGKYNELFF; CDR3nt: TGTGCCAGCAAGAATTGTGAAGGGAAATACAATGAGCTGTTCTTC
abundance: many; v_gene: TRBV11-1; len: 16; d_gene: TRBD1; j_gene: TRBJ2-5; CDR3aa: CASSLALRTGKETQYF; CDR3nt: TGTGCCAGCAGCTTAGCGCTTCGGACAGGAAAAGAGACCCAGTACTTC
abundance: -; v_gene: TRBV20-1; len: 16; d_gene: TRBD1; j_gene: TRBJ1-5; CDR3aa: CSARRQGTDSNQPQHF; CDR3nt: TGCAGTGCTAGGAGACAGGGGACGGATAGCAATCAGCCCCAGCATTTT
abundance: many; v_gene: TRBV6-5; len: 12; d_gene: -; j_gene: TRBJ1-2; CDR3aa: CASSYSSDGYTF; CDR3nt: TGTGCCAGCAGTTACTCGTCAGATGGCTACACCTTC
abundance: many; v_gene: TRBV7-9; len: 13; d_gene: -; j_gene: TRBJ1-2; CDR3aa: CASSFPNGDGYTF; CDR3nt: TGTGCCAGCAGCTTCCCAAACGGTGATGGCTACACCTTC
abundance: many; v_gene: TRBV11-2; len: 15; d_gene: -; j_gene: TRBJ2-5; CDR3aa: CASSIGWRDQETQYF; CDR3nt: TGTGCCAGCAGCATCGGTTGGCGGGACCAAGAGACCCAGTACTTC
abundance: many; v_gene: TRBV25-1; len: 16; d_gene: -; j_gene: TRBJ2-7; CDR3aa: CASSEWWSHGRGEQYF; CDR3nt: TGTGCCAGCAGTGAATGGTGGAGCCACGGTCGAGGCGAGCAGTACTTC
abundance: few; v_gene: TRBV28; len: 14; d_gene: -; j_gene: TRBJ2-5; CDR3aa: CASSRQCSQETQYF; CDR3nt: TGTGCCAGCAGTCGGCAGTGTTCCCAAGAGACCCAGTACTTC
abundance: many; v_gene: TRBV12-3/TRBV12-4; len: 14; d_gene: TRBD2; j_gene: TRBJ2-5; CDR3aa: CASNRDSGGETQYF; CDR3nt: TGTGCCAGCAACCGGGACTCGGGGGGAGAGACCCAGTACTTC
abundance: -; v_gene: TRBV3-1; len: 16; d_gene: TRBD2; j_gene: TRBJ2-3; CDR3aa: CASSPRLAGYTDTQYF; CDR3nt: TGTGCCAGCAGCCCCAGACTAGCGGGTTACACAGATACGCAGTATTTT
abundance: many; v_gene: TRBV19; len: 12; d_gene: -; j_gene: TRBJ2-1; CDR3aa: CASSISYNEQFF; CDR3nt: TGTGCCAGTAGTATTTCGTACAATGAGCAGTTCTTC
abundance: -; v_gene: TRBV7-8; len: 15; d_gene: TRBD1; j_gene: TRBJ1-5; CDR3aa: CASIYQGAHNQPQHF; CDR3nt: TGTGCCAGCATTTACCAGGGGGCGCACAATCAGCCCCAGCATTTT
abundance: many; v_gene: TRBV12-3/TRBV12-4; len: 16; d_gene: -; j_gene: TRBJ1-5; CDR3aa: CASSMGSPGGNQPQHF; CDR3nt: TGTGCCAGCAGCATGGGCTCCCCGGGGGGCAATCAGCCCCAGCATTTT
abundance: -; v_gene: TRBV11-1; len: 16; d_gene: -; j_gene: TRBJ2-1; CDR3aa: CASSLMWAFGYNEQFF; CDR3nt: TGTGCCAGCAGCTTAATGTGGGCATTTGGGTACAATGAGCAGTTCTTC
abundance: many; v_gene: TRBV9; len: 16; d_gene: TRBD1; j_gene: TRBJ2-7; CDR3aa: CASSVEGTGASYEQYF; CDR3nt: TGTGCCAGCAGCGTAGAAGGGACAGGGGCTTCCTACGAGCAGTACTTC